This passage covers 17 T cell receptor beta chains from one sample sequenced in a study of graft-versus-host responses after intestinal transplantation. Data came from immunoSEQ multiplex PCR; TCRdb stores just in-frame clones and leaves some out. The sample carries some 31,000 clones, about 92% recorded once. Sequencing used PBMCs, obtained roughly 68 days after intestinal transplant. The receptors derive from a human patient who received an intestinal transplant, so some T cells may come from the graft donor.

The rearrangement links TRBV5-4 to TRBJ2-3; possibly TRBD1 for D (6 bases). The CDR3 loop spans 17 amino acids. Trimming shortened V by 4 bases and J by 1 base, and 19 bases separated the two germline ends. Germline CDR1 and CDR2: SGHNT and YYREEE (reference sequence). The CDR3 DNA is TGTGCCAGCAGCCTCCGAATCGGAAGGACAGGCACAGATACGCAGTATTTT. This sequence encodes CASSLRIGRTGTDTQYF.

The rearrangement links TRBV4-2 to TRBJ2-7, with TRBD2 matching 13 bases. CDR1 and CDR2 (germline): LGHNA, YNFKEQ. The CDR3 consists of 21 residues. The trim removed 0 bases at V and 4 bases at J, leaving 18 bases unmatched. The CDR3, as DNA: TGTGCCAGCAGCCAAGATGACGGATCCCTTTTGGGACTAGCGGGAAGGTACGAGCAGTACTTC. It translates to CASSQDDGSLLGLAGRYEQYF.

The V call is TRBV7-9, the J call TRBJ2-5; D not resolved. In germline, CDR1 is SEHNR, CDR2 FQNEAQ (reference sequence). V dropped 0 bases and J dropped 5 bases, with 7 bases sitting between them. The length of the CDR3 is 13 residues. The CDR3 spells CASSLAFGETQYF. Written as DNA, the CDR3 is TGTGCCAGCAGCTTAGCGTTCGGGGAGACCCAGTACTTC.

The chain links TRBV6-4 to TRBJ2-6; no firm D call. This CDR3 is built from 14 residues. Germline CDR1 and CDR2: MRHNA and SNTAGT. Trimming stripped 5 bases from V and 3 bases from J, with 8 bases between. CDR3 sequence: CASSPLGGANVLTF. The CDR3 DNA sequence: TGTGCCAGCAGTCCTCTCGGTGGGGCCAACGTCCTGACTTTC.

This chain joins TRBV6-5 and TRBJ2-1; D is unresolved. The CDR3 is made up of 11 amino acids. The V and J ends lost 6 bases and 8 bases respectively, with 8 bases between them. Germline V lookup: CDR1 MNHEY, CDR2 SVGAGI. CDR3 residues: CASRVSHEQFF. CDR3 DNA sequence: TGTGCCAGCAGGGTCTCCCATGAGCAGTTCTTC.

This chain's CDR3 is CASSLTRVSYEQYF. In DNA form, the CDR3 reads TGTGCCAGCTCTTTAACGAGGGTCTCCTACGAGCAGTACTTC. The genes are TRBV6-5 and TRBJ2-7; perhaps TRBD2 as D (5 bases). Germline assignment: CDR1 MNHEY and CDR2 SVGAGI. V was clipped by 8 bases and J by 0 bases, with 14 bases between them. The CDR3 runs 14 residues.

This chain joins TRBV9 and TRBJ2-3; 7 bases line up with TRBD2. V lost 5 bases, J lost 0 bases, and 12 bases stayed unmatched. The germline V gene encodes CDR1 SGDLS and CDR2 YYNGEE. CDR3 length: 17 residues. The CDR3 region is CASSNPVAGSSTDTQYF. DNA for the CDR3: TGTGCCAGCAGTAATCCCGTAGCGGGCTCTAGCACAGATACGCAGTATTTT. The full variable domain, completed using reference TRBV9 and TRBJ2-3, is DSGVTQTPKHLITATGQRVTLRCSPRSGDLSVYWYQQSLDQGLQFLIQYYNGEERAKGNILERFSAQQFPDLHSELNLSSLELGDSALYFCASSNPVAGSSTDTQYFGPGTRLTVL.

The rearrangement uses TRBV19 and TRBJ2-7, with D perhaps TRBD2 (7 bases). CDR1 LNHDA and CDR2 SQIVND come from the germline V gene (reference sequence). V gave up 8 bases and J gave up 4 bases, with 15 bases separating them. The CDR3 loop spans 13 amino acids. The CDR3: CASGRGSGYEQYF. In DNA, the CDR3 is TGTGCCAGTGGGAGGGGGAGCGGGTACGAGCAGTACTTC.

The chain uses TRBV4-1 and TRBJ1-3; D possibly corresponds to TRBD1 (5 bases). The germline CDR1 and CDR2 sequences are MGHRA and YSYEKL. V was trimmed by 1 base and J by 6 bases, leaving 10 bases between them. This CDR3 is built from 14 residues. The CDR3 DNA follows: TGCGCCAGCAGCCAAGGCCAGGGCCAAAACACCATATATTTT. Translated, it gives CASSQGQGQNTIYF.

This chain uses TRBV29-1 with TRBJ1-1; D not resolved. The CDR3 sequence is 10 residues long. CDR1 and CDR2 from the germline V gene are SQVTM and ANQGSEA. V shed 7 bases and J shed 2 bases, with 5 bases lying between them. The CDR3 sequence is CSAKNTEAFF. DNA for the CDR3: TGCAGCGCGAAAAACACTGAAGCTTTCTTT.

V gene TRBV27 combines with J gene TRBJ1-2; D call uncertain. CDR1 is MNHEY, CDR2 SMNVEV, per germline (reference sequence). The CDR3 covers 12 residues. With 5 bases removed from V and 9 bases from J, the gap between germline ends came to 13 bases. CDR3 sequence (DNA): TGTGCCAGCAGTCCCCCCGGTATGAGCTACACCTTC. Encoded protein: CASSPPGMSYTF.

The chain carries TRBV9 and TRBJ2-7, with D maybe TRBD1 (6 bases). V was trimmed by 0 bases and J by 5 bases, leaving 24 bases between them. From germline, CDR1 is SGDLS and CDR2 YYNGEE. CDR3 length: 18 residues. This CDR3 reads CASSVGQLPGVLHDEQYF. The CDR3 bases are TGTGCCAGCAGCGTAGGACAACTTCCAGGGGTGTTACACGACGAGCAGTACTTC.

This clone was seen only once. The chain recombines TRBV11-2 with TRBJ2-1, with 10 nucleotides matching TRBD2. The CDR3 has 17 residues. J was trimmed by 4 bases and V by 1 base; bases with no gene match: 7. CDR1 is SGHAT and CDR2 is FQNNGV in the germline V gene. CDR3 sequence (DNA): TGTGCCAGCAGCTTAGGGCTAGCGGGAGTTTTTTACAATGAGCAGTTCTTC. Amino acid sequence: CASSLGLAGVFYNEQFF.

The chain couples TRBV9 to TRBJ1-1; the D is unclear. This CDR3 contains 14 residues. With 3 bases removed from V and 9 bases from J, the gap between germline ends came to 18 bases. CDR1 is SGDLS, CDR2 YYNGEE, per germline. The DNA of the CDR3 is TGTGCCAGCAGCGCCCTTATAGCCGGGTCCAAAGCTTTCTTT. Protein product: CASSALIAGSKAFF.

The rearrangement links TRBV6-5 to TRBJ2-2; D remains unclear. Germline V lookup: CDR1 MNHEY, CDR2 SVGAGI. V dropped 7 bases and J dropped 8 bases, with 8 bases sitting between them. The CDR3 totals 11 residues. The DNA of the CDR3 is TGTGCCAGCACTGGAACGGGGGAGCTGTTTTTT. It is translated as CASTGTGELFF.

V and J are TRBV30 and TRBJ1-1; possibly TRBD1 for D (6 bases). The CDR3 spans 12 residues. Trimming cost V 0 bases and J 12 bases, with 14 bases left between them. Germline V gene sequence: CDR1 GTSNPN, CDR2 SVGIG (reference sequence). CDR3 DNA: TGTGCCTGGAGTGTTGTTGGGGGGCCGACTTTCTTT. Amino acids: CAWSVVGGPTFF.

V usage is TRBV19 and J usage is TRBJ2-7; 11 nucleotides agree with TRBD2. CDR1 and CDR2 from the germline V gene are LNHDA and SQIVND (reference sequence). With 6 bases clipped from V and 2 bases from J, the junction kept 6 bases outside the gene matches. The CDR3 runs 15 residues. The CDR3 nucleotides are TGTGCCAGTAGCTCCTCGACTAGCGGGGCCTACGAGCAGTACTTC. It is translated as CASSSSTSGAYEQYF.